Below, 14 T cell receptor beta chains from the same sample are listed, as sequenced in a study of CD8+CD57+ T cells in acquired aplastic anemia. Genomic DNA acted as the template from which TCR beta VDJ combination and CDR3 sequence profiling were carried out. TCRdb analysed the reads with MiXCR anew, one entry per CDR3 protein. The sample yields about 190,000 distinct CDR3 sequences, 64% seen once. The sequenced sample was sorted CD4+, CD8+, or CD8+CD57+ T cells (not recorded which) from PBMCs. Receptors originate from a human donor with severe aplastic anemia or a healthy control (not recorded which).

The chain has TRBV4-3 and TRBJ2-7; a possible D gene is TRBD2 (6 bases). The CDR3 consists of 14 residues. V dropped 1 base and J dropped 3 bases, with 10 bases sitting between them. Looked up from germline, CDR1 is LGHNA and CDR2 is YSLEER. CDR3 amino acids: CASSQVAGGYEQYF. CDR3 coding DNA: TGCGCCAGCAGCCAAGTAGCCGGGGGCTACGAGCAGTACTTC.

The chain links TRBV20-1 to TRBJ1-6, with unresolved D. Per the germline V gene, CDR1 is DFQATT and CDR2 is SNEGSKA (reference sequence). The CDR3 extends over 15 amino acids. The ends were cut back, 6 bases at V and 0 bases at J, with 12 bases in the middle. The CDR3 DNA is TGCAGTGCCAAACCCGGGAGCTCCTATAATTCACCCCTCCACTTT. Its protein product is CSAKPGSSYNSPLHF.

This clonotype has ten or more counts. The chain has TRBV13 and TRBJ2-1, with 10 nucleotides matching TRBD2. The CDR3 is 14 residues long. V shed 1 base and J 14 bases; nucleotides not matched to a gene: 8. Germline V gene lookup returns CDR1 PRHDT and CDR2 FYEKMQ (reference sequence). The CDR3 DNA reads TGTGCCAGCAGCTTAGATCTAGCGGGGGTTCCTAAGTTCTTC. Its translation is CASSLDLAGVPKFF.

This chain uses TRBV6-5 with TRBJ2-7; no reliable D call. Germline V gene data show CDR1 as MNHEY and CDR2 as SVGAGI. This CDR3 has 14 residues. The V end lost 0 bases, the J end lost 4 bases, and 10 bases lay between the germline ends. CDR3 sequence reads: CASSYSERRYEQYF. Written as DNA, the CDR3 is TGTGCCAGCAGTTACTCGGAACGACGGTACGAGCAGTACTTC.

To note about this clonotype: The CDR3 end shows no conserved phenylalanine or tryptophan, and so a read error is likely. This chain connects TRBV19 to TRBJ2-1; D unclear. Germline V gives CDR1 LNHDA, CDR2 SQIVND (reference sequence). This CDR3 region has 13 residues. Trimming left V 1 base short and J 9 bases short, with 10 bases between. CDR3 amino acids: CASSIASWGEQFS. CDR3 coding DNA: TGTGCCAGTAGTATAGCCTCCTGGGGTGAGCAGTTCTCC.

The V gene is TRBV7-9, the J gene TRBJ1-2, with TRBD1 as a possible D gene (6 bases). The CDR3 covers 16 residues. Deletions cut 6 bases from V and 4 bases from J, with 21 bases between. CDR1 and CDR2 (germline): SEHNR, FQNEAQ (reference sequence). CDR3 residues: CASSLPTKQGRYGYTF. The CDR3 bases are TGTGCCAGCAGTCTACCGACAAAACAGGGACGCTATGGCTACACCTTC.

This clonotype has ten or more counts. J is TRBJ2-7 and V is TRBV7-9; D gene unclear. Germline-derived CDR1 and CDR2 are SEHNR and FQNEAQ (reference sequence). The CDR3 has 15 residues. V lost 5 bases and J lost 3, with 17 bases in between. The CDR3 region is CASSPIIGLGYEQYF. The DNA for the CDR3 is TGTGCCAGCAGCCCAATTATAGGGCTAGGCTACGAGCAGTACTTC. Full variable domain (rest looked up from reference TRBV7-9 and TRBJ2-7): DTGVSQNPRHKITKRGQNVTFRCDPISEHNRLYWYRQTLGQGPEFLTYFQNEAQLEKSRLLSDRFSAERPKGSFSTLEIQRTEQGDSAMYLCASSPIIGLGYEQYFGPGTRLTVT.

This clonotype was seen only once. This likely comes from a read error, as the CDR3 has no conserved phenylalanine or tryptophan at its end. The chain combines TRBV2 with TRBJ2-7, with D hard to call. The CDR3 sequence is 13 residues long. V lost 1 base and J lost 2, with 6 bases in between. Per the germline V gene, CDR1 is SNHLY and CDR2 is FYNNEI. The CDR3 nucleotides are TGTGCCAGCAGTGAAGTGTGGCCCTACGAGCAGTACCTC. Its protein is CASSEVWPYEQYL.

The table lists this clonotype with a count of one. The V and J genes are TRBV9 and TRBJ2-7, with TRBD2 identical over 11 bases. In germline, CDR1 is SGDLS, CDR2 YYNGEE. V dropped 0 bases and J dropped 10; count of bases not matched to a gene: 6. The CDR3 runs 14 residues. In DNA form, the CDR3 reads TGTGCCAGCAGCGTAGAAACTAGCGGGAGCCATCAGTACTTC. Its protein is CASSVETSGSHQYF.

CDR3 amino acids: CSARDRGPSGNTIYF. As DNA, the CDR3 is TGCAGTGCTAGAGACAGGGGGCCTTCCGGAAACACCATATATTTT. V gene TRBV20-1 combines with J gene TRBJ1-3; 8 positions agree with TRBD1. The CDR3 totals 15 residues. The V gene's germline CDR1 is DFQATT and CDR2 SNEGSKA (reference sequence). J lost 4 bases, V lost 0 bases, and 5 bases had no gene match.

This clonotype was observed a few times. This chain uses TRBV24-1 with TRBJ2-7, with 12 positions matching TRBD1. The CDR3 has 14 residues. Per germline, CDR1 KGHDR and CDR2 SFDVKD. Trimming at V came to 6 bases and at J to 6 bases, leaving 5 bases not matched to a gene. The CDR3: CATSPGTGGREQYF. CDR3 nucleotides: TGTGCCACCAGTCCTGGGACAGGGGGCCGCGAGCAGTACTTC.

The chain links TRBV7-2 to TRBJ1-2, with D maybe TRBD1 (6 bases). The V and J ends lost 1 base and 4 bases respectively, with 10 bases between them. The CDR3 sequence is 14 residues long. Germline values: CDR1 SGHTA, CDR2 FQGNSA. In DNA, the CDR3 is TGTGCCAGCAGCTTAGGCGGCAGGGGCTATGGCTACACCTTC. Protein product: CASSLGGRGYGYTF.

Many counts were recorded for this clonotype. CDR3 in DNA: TGCAGCGTTGAAGGTGCCAGCAGTGTATCCCTGGGACAGGGCTACGAGCAGTACTTC. This encodes CSVEGASSVSLGQGYEQYF. This chain connects TRBV29-1 to TRBJ2-7; 9 positions match TRBD1. The CDR3 has 19 amino acids. Trimming removed 1 base from V and 3 bases from J; junction bases left unmatched: 19. The germline V gene encodes CDR1 SQVTM and CDR2 ANQGSEA.

The gene calls are TRBV7-9 and TRBJ1-2; no firm D call. This CDR3 contains 14 residues. Germline CDR1 is SEHNR and CDR2 is FQNEAQ (reference sequence). V lost 4 bases to trimming and J lost 6 bases, with 15 bases between them. The CDR3 region has the DNA TGTGCCAGCAGCTGGGGTGCAGGAGGGAATGGCTACACCTTC. This codes for CASSWGAGGNGYTF.